This T cell receptor (beta chain) was captured by sequencing in a study of blood T cell repertoires in COVID-19. Study at large: Spain, Italy and the United States supplied samples that represented acute and convalescent COVID-19. Sources were T cells, B-cell-depleted T cells, or PBMCs; the material itself was cDNA or gDNA.

The CDR3 runs 16 residues. Germline values: CDR1 SGHTS, CDR2 YDEGEE. Trimming shortened V by 0 bases and J by 4 bases, and 16 bases separated the two germline ends. Original data processing: By means of reference gene primer amplification, nucleated cell counts were estimated. The protocol was immunoSEQ multiplex PCR, while the TCRdb copy is restricted to in-frame clones and leaves out a portion. The V and J calls and clone size were taken over from that table, and D and trimming were inferred from the DNA. The sample has about 220,000 clones; 80% to 90% are singletons. Participant age was roughly 18 to 90 years, and participants resided in fewer than 25 US areas.

Material: PBMCs or T cells enriched from blood (not recorded which). V is TRBV5-8 and J is TRBJ1-2, with TRBD1 as a possible D gene (5 bases). The TCR sequence derives from a woman in her thirties or forties with acute COVID-19. CDR3 protein: CASSLASDGGSYGYTF. The CDR3 nucleotides are TGTGCCAGCAGCTTGGCCTCGGACGGGGGTTCCTATGGCTACACCTTC. The full variable domain, in which reference TRBV5-8 and TRBJ1-2 provide the parts outside the CDR3, is EAGVTQSPTHLIKTRGQQATLRCSPISGHTSVYWYQQALGLGLQFLLWYDEGEERNRGNFPPRFSGRQFPNYSSELNVNALELEDSALYLCASSLASDGGSYGYTFGSGTRLTVV.